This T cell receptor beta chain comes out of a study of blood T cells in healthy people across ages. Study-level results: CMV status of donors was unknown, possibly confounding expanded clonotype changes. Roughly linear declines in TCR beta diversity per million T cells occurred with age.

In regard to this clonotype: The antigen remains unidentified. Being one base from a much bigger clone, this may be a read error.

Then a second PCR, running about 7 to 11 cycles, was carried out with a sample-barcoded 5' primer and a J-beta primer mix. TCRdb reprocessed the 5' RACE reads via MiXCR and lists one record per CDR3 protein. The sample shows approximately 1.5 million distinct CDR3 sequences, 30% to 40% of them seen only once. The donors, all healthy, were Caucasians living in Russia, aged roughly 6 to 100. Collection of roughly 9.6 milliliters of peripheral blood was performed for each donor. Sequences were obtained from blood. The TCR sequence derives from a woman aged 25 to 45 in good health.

This CDR3 reads CTSSLSGARGSYEQYF. CDR3 sequence (DNA): TGTACCAGCAGTTTATCGGGAGCCCGCGGCTCCTACGAGCAGTACTTC. This rearrangement joins TRBV27 to TRBJ2-7, with TRBD2 as a possible D gene (6 bases). This CDR3 spans 16 amino acids. The germline CDR1 and CDR2 sequences are MNHEY and SMNVEV (reference sequence).